These 3 T cell receptor beta chains were all obtained from the same sample, sequenced in a study of blood T cell repertoires in COVID-19. Measured with immunoSEQ multiplex PCR; TCRdb has only the in-frame clones, and not every one. The table lists 300,000 to 400,000 clones, roughly 90% of them singletons. Sequencing was performed on peripheral blood. The origin of the receptors is a woman in her fifties or sixties with COVID-19, enrolled during active disease.

This sequence joins TRBV6-1 and TRBJ1-3; the D is unclear. Germline lookup yields CDR1 MNHNS and CDR2 SASEGT. This CDR3 is built from 15 residues. Trimming took 2 bases from V and 0 from J, leaving 8 bases between them. CDR3: CASSEHGSSGNTIYF. CDR3 nucleotides: TGTGCCAGCAGTGAACACGGGAGCTCTGGAAACACCATATATTTT.

A single count supports this clone. V gene TRBV12-3 or TRBV12-4 combines with J gene TRBJ2-1, with D maybe TRBD1 (6 bases). The CDR3 consists of 13 residues. V lost 3 bases to trimming and J lost 5 bases, with 8 bases between them. The CDR3 nucleotides read TGTGCCAGCAGTTTTGCAGGGGACAATGAGCAGTTCTTC. Residues: CASSFAGDNEQFF.

The V and J genes are TRBV7-6 and TRBJ1-5; tentatively, D is TRBD1 (5 bases). Trimming removed 6 bases from V and 1 base from J, with 13 bases in between. This CDR3 spans 15 amino acids. The germline CDR1 and CDR2 sequences are SGHVS and FNYEAQ. The CDR3 DNA follows: TGTGCCAGCAGAAGAACCCCAGGGAGCAATCAGCCCCAGCATTTT. Translating gives CASRRTPGSNQPQHF.